Following are 23 T cell receptor beta chains from one sample sequenced in a study of blood T cell repertoires in COVID-19. Clones were sequenced by immunoSEQ multiplex PCR, and TCRdb holds only the in-frame ones, with some missing. Found here are around 150,000 clones, around 91% of them singletons; the top ten hold approximately 2.8%. The sample consisted of peripheral blood. The origin of the receptors is a woman aged 55-69 years with active COVID-19.

The rearrangement joins TRBV9 to TRBJ1-6; D not resolved. This CDR3 has 14 amino acids. Germline values: CDR1 SGDLS, CDR2 YYNGEE. V lost 6 bases, J lost 5 bases, and 12 bases lay in between. In DNA, the CDR3 is TGTGCCAGCAATAATGGAGAAGATAATTCACCCCTCCACTTT. Translation gives CASNNGEDNSPLHF.

CDR3 residues: CASSPQRQSNSPLHF. In nucleotides, the CDR3 is TGTGCCAGCAGCCCCCAGCGACAGAGTAATTCACCCCTCCACTTT. V gene TRBV7-2 combines with J gene TRBJ1-6, with TRBD1 as a possible D gene (5 bases). The CDR3 consists of 15 residues. V was shortened by 5 bases and J by 6 bases, with 14 bases between the two germline ends. Per germline, CDR1 SGHTA and CDR2 FQGNSA. Filled out from reference TRBV7-2 and TRBJ1-6, the complete variable domain reads GAGVSQSPSNKVTEKGKDVELRCDPISGHTALYWYRQSLGQGLEFLIYFQGNSAPDKSGLPSDRFSAERTGGSVSTLTIQRTQQEDSAVYLCASSPQRQSNSPLHFGNGTRLTVT.

The chain combines TRBV11-2 with TRBJ1-5; D remains unclear. Germline V gene sequence: CDR1 SGHAT, CDR2 FQNNGV. The germline V and J ends were trimmed by 5 bases and 6 bases, with 14 bases remaining between them. CDR3 length equals 14 residues. Written as DNA, the CDR3 is TGTGCCAGCAGCGCGGGGTTGGATAGTCAGCCCCAGCATTTT. It encodes CASSAGLDSQPQHF. The entire variable domain, with the rest obtained from reference TRBV11-2 and TRBJ1-5, is as follows: EAGVAQSPRYKIIEKRQSVAFWCNPISGHATLYWYQQILGQGPKLLIQFQNNGVVDDSQLPKDRFSAERLKGVDSTLKIQPAKLEDSAVYLCASSAGLDSQPQHFGDGTRLSIL.

The rearrangement joins TRBV28 to TRBJ1-2; 7 bases agree with TRBD1. V lost 6 bases to trimming and J lost 8 bases; unmatched junction nucleotides: 6. The CDR3 runs to 12 residues. Germline values: CDR1 MDHEN, CDR2 SYDVKM. The CDR3 region is CASRTGEAGYTF. The CDR3 coding sequence is TGTGCCAGCAGAACAGGGGAGGCGGGCTACACCTTC.

The rearrangement uses TRBV30 and TRBJ1-5; the D gene is possibly TRBD1 (5 bases). CDR3 length: 12 amino acids. The germline gives CDR1 GTSNPN, CDR2 SVGIG (reference sequence). V was cut by 5 bases and J by 4 bases, with 9 bases left in between. The CDR3 is CAWGHTNQPQHF. The CDR3 nucleotides are TGTGCCTGGGGACATACAAATCAGCCCCAGCATTTT.

The gene calls are TRBV10-2 and TRBJ2-7; unclear D gene. Per germline, CDR1 WSHSY and CDR2 SAAADI. The CDR3 is 12 residues long. Trimming removed 7 bases at V and 3 bases at J, with 10 bases between. The CDR3, as DNA: TGCGCCAGCAACAAAAACCACTACGAGCAGTACTTC. Amino acids: CASNKNHYEQYF.

V gene TRBV7-2 combines with J gene TRBJ1-2; TRBD1 aligns across 8 bases. CDR1 SGHTA and CDR2 FQGNSA come from the germline V gene. The ends lost 7 bases at V and 7 bases at J; junction bases unmatched: 14. The CDR3 has 15 residues. The CDR3 bases are TGTGCCAGCAACATTCTGAAGTACAGGGGGTCTGGCTACACCTTC. Protein: CASNILKYRGSGYTF.

The chain joins TRBV12-2 to TRBJ2-5; TRBD2, the table's D call, lacks a check against the DNA. TRBV12-2 is a recognized pseudogene. The CDR3 sequence is 11 residues long. The DNA of the CDR3 is TGTGCAAGTCGCCCCCCTGAGACCCAGTACTTC. Encoded protein: CASRPPETQYF.

The chain has TRBV6-5 and TRBJ2-7; 8 bases fit TRBD2. V was pared by 0 bases and J by 7 bases, with 8 bases of the junction left unmatched. Germline-derived CDR1 and CDR2 are MNHEY and SVGAGI. The CDR3 totals 15 residues. In DNA form, the CDR3 reads TGTGCCAGCAGTTACTCGACCGGGAGGGCCCGGGAGCAGTACTTC. Translation: CASSYSTGRAREQYF.

The rearrangement links TRBV7-9 to TRBJ2-7, with 7 positions matching TRBD1. Per the germline V gene, CDR1 is SEHNR and CDR2 is FQNEAQ (reference sequence). J lost 3 bases, V lost 1 base, and 3 bases had no gene match. This CDR3 contains 14 residues. The CDR3 sequence: CASSLVPGGYEQYF. The CDR3 DNA sequence: TGTGCCAGCAGCTTAGTCCCAGGGGGCTACGAGCAGTACTTC.

The rearrangement joins TRBV18 to TRBJ2-4; a possible D gene is TRBD2 (6 bases). This CDR3 region has 15 residues. Trimming left V 3 bases short and J 1 base short, with 10 bases between. The germline V gene encodes CDR1 KGHSH and CDR2 LQKENI. The CDR3 spells CASSPGGTAKNIQYF. The CDR3 DNA is TGTGCCAGCTCACCCGGCGGGACGGCCAAAAACATTCAGTACTTC.

This clone has a handful of counts. V and J are TRBV28 and TRBJ2-5, with D perhaps TRBD1 (6 bases). The CDR3 is made up of 17 amino acids. Looked up from germline, CDR1 is MDHEN and CDR2 is SYDVKM. Trimming cost V 4 bases and J 4 bases, with 22 bases left between them. The chain's CDR3 is CASSYFRLRTGRETQYF. The CDR3 nucleotides read TGTGCCAGCAGTTATTTCCGGCTAAGAACAGGGAGAGAGACCCAGTACTTC.

The chain has TRBV3-1 (or the pseudogene TRBV3-2) and TRBJ2-1; 12 bases agree with TRBD2. Germline CDR1 and CDR2: LGHDT and YNNKEL (reference sequence). Trimming removed 0 bases from V and 6 bases from J; junction bases left unmatched: 12. The CDR3 totals 19 residues. The DNA of the CDR3 is TGTGCCAGCAGCCAAGAAGGCCTAGCGGGAGGGCCGGGGCTCAATGAGCAGTTCTTC. Translated, it gives CASSQEGLAGGPGLNEQFF.

The chain couples TRBV7-9 to TRBJ2-3, with 7 bases that match TRBD2. CDR1 and CDR2 (germline): SEHNR, FQNEAQ (reference sequence). Trimming removed 4 bases from V and 3 bases from J; junction bases left unmatched: 13. This CDR3 is built from 17 residues. As DNA, the CDR3 is TGTGCCAGCAGCTCTGGATCTTCTAGCGGATCTACAGATACGCAGTATTTT. This gives the protein CASSSGSSSGSTDTQYF.

V and J are TRBV11-2 and TRBJ1-4; D is perhaps TRBD1 (5 bases). Trimming shortened V by 6 bases and J by 7 bases, and 24 bases separated the two germline ends. CDR1 and CDR2 from the germline V gene are SGHAT and FQNNGV. CDR3 length: 17 amino acids. The CDR3 sequence is CASRPTPSGGRGEKLFF. The CDR3 coding sequence is TGTGCCAGCAGACCCACCCCGTCCGGGGGGAGGGGTGAAAAACTGTTTTTT.

On this clone: A read error may account for a junction end that differs from germline. The chain has TRBV2 and TRBJ2-2, with 7 bases aligning to TRBD1. The CDR3 length is 15 residues. Germline loops: CDR1 SNHLY, CDR2 FYNNEI. Here the CDR3 reads CASSKGQSNAGELFF. CDR3 bases: TGTGCCAGCAGTAAGGGACAGTCGAACGCCGGGGAGCTGTTTTTT.

The chain combines TRBV3-1 (or the pseudogene TRBV3-2) with TRBJ2-4, with D unclear. Per germline, CDR1 LGHDT and CDR2 YNNKEL (reference sequence). This CDR3 comprises 17 residues. V was cut by 4 bases and J by 0 bases, with 16 bases left in between. The CDR3 DNA reads TGTGCCAGCAGCCCCAATTACGAAAGCTTAGCCAAAAACATTCAGTACTTC. The encoded protein is CASSPNYESLAKNIQYF.

This rearrangement joins TRBV29-1 to TRBJ2-7, with D possibly matching TRBD2 (6 bases). This CDR3 contains 12 residues. CDR1 is SQVTM, CDR2 ANQGSEA, per germline. Trimming took off 4 bases at V and 3 bases at J, with 10 bases between the two ends. CDR3 loop: CSVAPTSYEQYF. The DNA of the CDR3 is TGCAGCGTTGCGCCGACTAGCTACGAGCAGTACTTC.

The gene calls are TRBV6-6 and TRBJ1-2, with D uncertain. The germline V gene encodes CDR1 MNHNY and CDR2 SVGAGI (reference sequence). CDR3 length: 12 residues. The V end was cut by 3 bases, the J end by 6 bases, with 8 bases between. The DNA of the CDR3 is TGTGCCAGCAGTTATGCGGAGGATGGCTACACCTTC. Protein product: CASSYAEDGYTF.

V gene TRBV7-8 combines with J gene TRBJ2-7; D possibly corresponds to TRBD2 (6 bases). Germline V gene sequence: CDR1 SGHVS, CDR2 FQNEAQ. The germline V and J ends were trimmed by 4 bases and 5 bases, with 18 bases remaining between them. The CDR3 extends over 15 amino acids. CDR3 loop: CASSSSMARGNEQYF. The CDR3 nucleotides read TGTGCCAGCAGCTCTAGTATGGCCCGGGGGAACGAGCAGTACTTC. Full variable domain (rest looked up from reference TRBV7-8 and TRBJ2-7): GAGVSQSPRYKVAKRGQDVALRCDPISGHVSLFWYQQALGQGPEFLTYFQNEAQLDKSGLPSDRFFAERPEGSVSTLKIQRTQQEDSAVYLCASSSSMARGNEQYFGPGTRLTVT.

This rearrangement joins TRBV25-1 to TRBJ2-3, with 10 positions matching TRBD2. In germline, CDR1 is MGHDK, CDR2 SYGVNS. Trimming took 8 bases from V and 1 from J; bases not matched to a gene: 9. This CDR3 spans 16 amino acids. CDR3 sequence reads: CASGALAGDGTDTQYF. The CDR3, as DNA: TGTGCCAGCGGGGCTCTAGCGGGAGACGGCACAGATACGCAGTATTTT.

This clone showed up just once. CDR3 in amino acids: CASSLSGSGTSTHEQFF. The CDR3 region has the DNA TGTGCCAGCAGCTTAAGTGGGTCCGGGACTAGCACCCATGAGCAGTTCTTC. The chain has TRBV7-6 and TRBJ2-1, with 9 bases fitting TRBD2. The CDR3 loop spans 17 amino acids. The J segment lost 8 bases and the V segment lost 2 bases, leaving 13 bases of the junction unmatched. The germline V gene encodes CDR1 SGHVS and CDR2 FNYEAQ.

The table lists this clone with a count of one. The chain uses TRBV6-2 or TRBV6-3 and TRBJ1-5; the D gene is possibly TRBD1 (6 bases). Looked up from germline, CDR1 is MNHEY and CDR2 is SVGEGT. This CDR3 has 13 residues. Trimming cost V 5 bases and J 10 bases, with 15 bases left between them. The chain's CDR3 is CASSNDRFEPQHF. In DNA form, the CDR3 reads TGTGCCAGCAGTAACGACAGGTTCGAACCCCAGCATTTT.